This record looks at one T cell receptor beta chain sequence and its context. Its antigen is unknown. These data belong to a study of cytomegalovirus exposure and HLA in healthy donors. For the study at large: Membership in the Caucasian-associated ancestry cluster was found for around four fifths of 398 genotyped donors. The study, taken as a whole, reports: Later analysis identified a missense DCLRE1C variant that was linked to TCR beta V- and J-gene trimming. HLA allele associations emerged for some 16,000 TCR beta sequences in a later analysis, at 0.05 false discovery rate. Rarity held for most TCR sequences, but there were some public TCRs that occurred in many donors.

Primers included in the PCR were 60 Vbeta and 13 Jbeta primers. The table came from immunoSEQ multiplex PCR; TCRdb's copy has only in-frame clones and leaves some out. The sample records 130,000 or so clones, 8% to 9.5% being singletons. CDR1 is SNHLY, CDR2 FYNNEI, per germline. The CDR3 has 11 residues. With 6 bases removed from V and 7 bases from J, the gap between germline ends came to 9 bases. Sequencing was performed on PBMCs. J is TRBJ2-5 and V is TRBV2; TRBD2 might be the D (5 bases). The clonotype originates from a man aged 40-55 years in good health and CMV-seronegative. This CDR3 is CASRDEGTQYF. CDR3 nucleotide sequence: TGTGCCAGCAGGGACGAGGGGACCCAGTACTTC.